This T cell receptor (beta chain) was observed in a study of cytomegalovirus exposure and HLA in healthy donors. General study results and limits: Later findings reportedly placed an Asian-associated ancestry cluster below the approximately 700-donor mean for N-insertions.

A multiplex PCR was run with 60 Vbeta primers and 13 Jbeta primers. Sequencing was performed with immunoSEQ multiplex PCR; in TCRdb, only in-frame clones are kept and a portion is missing. The top ten clones hold around 4% of a sample with about 190,000 clones, over 75% of them seen once. Trimming stripped 6 bases from V and 0 bases from J, with 10 bases between. CDR1 and CDR2 (germline): LGHNT, FRNRAP. CDR3 length: 14 residues. Among the donors, all were healthy bone marrow donors. Note on this clone: Antigen unknown.

Sequencing was done on a sample of PBMCs. The source of this sequence is a man between 50 and 59 years old in good health and CMV-seronegative. The V and J genes are TRBV12-5 and TRBJ2-3, with D perhaps TRBD1 (6 bases). The CDR3, as DNA: TGTGCTAGTGGCTCCACAGGGAGCACAGATACGCAGTATTTT. Translation gives CASGSTGSTDTQYF.